The source of this TCR beta chain is a study of T cell responses to AZD1222 COVID-19 vaccine. Study-wide results and limits: Spike as a whole was targeted by vaccine-associated CD4 TCRs, dominant at 160-218 and 743-854. The reported proportion of spike-specific TCRs targeting unmutated variant regions was nearly half. Most donors were white British, females outnumbered males, and clonal diversity was possibly underestimated. Every sample of the repertoires postdated the peak T cell response.

About this clone: Its target is unknown.

This CDR3 has 13 residues. The V end lost 1 base, the J end lost 7 bases, and 8 bases lay between the germline ends. Sequenced by immunoSEQ multiplex PCR; TCRdb stores in-frame clones only, minus some. The data contain around 100,000 clones, 80% to 90% of them seen just once; the ten biggest clones take up under 4.5%. The chain carries TRBV12-3 or TRBV12-4 and TRBJ1-5, with D unresolved. This TCR was recovered from an adult in good health. Sequences were derived from peripheral blood, sampled on day 0 of MenACWY control vaccination. Written as DNA, the CDR3 is TGTGCCAGCAGTTTAGGAGTAGAGCAGCCCCAGCATTTT. Encoded protein: CASSLGVEQPQHF.